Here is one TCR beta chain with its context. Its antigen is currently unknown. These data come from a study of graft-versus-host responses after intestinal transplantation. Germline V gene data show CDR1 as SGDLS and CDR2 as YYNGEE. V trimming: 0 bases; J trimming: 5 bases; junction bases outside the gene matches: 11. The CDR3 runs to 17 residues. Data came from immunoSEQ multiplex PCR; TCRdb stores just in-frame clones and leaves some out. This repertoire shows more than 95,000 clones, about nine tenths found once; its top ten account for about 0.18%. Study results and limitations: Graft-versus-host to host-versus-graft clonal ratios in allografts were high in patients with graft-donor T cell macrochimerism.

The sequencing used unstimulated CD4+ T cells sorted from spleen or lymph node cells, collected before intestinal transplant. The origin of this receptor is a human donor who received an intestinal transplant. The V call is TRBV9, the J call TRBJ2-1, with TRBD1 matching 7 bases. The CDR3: CASSVGGGPPIDNEQFF. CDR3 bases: TGTGCCAGCAGCGTAGGAGGGGGCCCACCTATCGACAATGAGCAGTTCTTC. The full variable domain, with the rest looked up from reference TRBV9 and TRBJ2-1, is DSGVTQTPKHLITATGQRVTLRCSPRSGDLSVYWYQQSLDQGLQFLIQYYNGEERAKGNILERFSAQQFPDLHSELNLSSLELGDSALYFCASSVGGGPPIDNEQFFGPGTRLTVL.